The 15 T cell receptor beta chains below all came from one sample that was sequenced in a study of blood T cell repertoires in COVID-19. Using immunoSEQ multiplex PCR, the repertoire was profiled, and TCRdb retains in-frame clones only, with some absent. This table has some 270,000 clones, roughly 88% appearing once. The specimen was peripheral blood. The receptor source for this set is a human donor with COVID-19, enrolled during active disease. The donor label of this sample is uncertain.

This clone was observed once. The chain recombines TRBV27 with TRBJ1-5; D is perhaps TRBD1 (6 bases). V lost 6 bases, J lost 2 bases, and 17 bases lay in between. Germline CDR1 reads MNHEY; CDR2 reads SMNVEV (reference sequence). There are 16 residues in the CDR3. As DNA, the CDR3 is TGTGCCAGCAGCCCGACGGCGGGGGCGGGCAATCAGCCCCAGCATTTT. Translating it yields CASSPTAGAGNQPQHF.

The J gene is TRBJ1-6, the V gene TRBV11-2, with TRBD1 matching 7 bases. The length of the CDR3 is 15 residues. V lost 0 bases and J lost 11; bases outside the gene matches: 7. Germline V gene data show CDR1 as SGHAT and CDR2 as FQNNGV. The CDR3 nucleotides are TGTGCCAGCAGCTTAGATCGGGACAGCACTACACCCCTCCACTTT. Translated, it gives CASSLDRDSTTPLHF.

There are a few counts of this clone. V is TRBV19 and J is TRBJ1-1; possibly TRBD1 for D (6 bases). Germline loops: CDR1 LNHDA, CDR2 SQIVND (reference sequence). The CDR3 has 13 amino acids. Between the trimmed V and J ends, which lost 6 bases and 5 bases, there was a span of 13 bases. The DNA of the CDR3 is TGTGCCAGTAGCCAGGGGCGGGCGACTGAAGCTTTCTTT. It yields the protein CASSQGRATEAFF.

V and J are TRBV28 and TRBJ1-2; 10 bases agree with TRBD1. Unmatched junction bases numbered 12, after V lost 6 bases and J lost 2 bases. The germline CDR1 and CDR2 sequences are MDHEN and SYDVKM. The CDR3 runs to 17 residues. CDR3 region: CASRPSRWGQGNYGYTF. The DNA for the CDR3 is TGTGCCAGCAGACCCTCCCGGTGGGGACAGGGGAACTATGGCTACACCTTC.

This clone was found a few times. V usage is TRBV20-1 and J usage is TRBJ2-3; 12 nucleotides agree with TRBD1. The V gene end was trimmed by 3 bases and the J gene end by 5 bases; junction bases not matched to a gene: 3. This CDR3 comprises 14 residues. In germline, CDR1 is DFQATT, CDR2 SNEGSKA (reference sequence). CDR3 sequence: CSASGTGGQDTQYF. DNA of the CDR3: TGCAGTGCTAGTGGGACAGGGGGCCAAGATACGCAGTATTTT.

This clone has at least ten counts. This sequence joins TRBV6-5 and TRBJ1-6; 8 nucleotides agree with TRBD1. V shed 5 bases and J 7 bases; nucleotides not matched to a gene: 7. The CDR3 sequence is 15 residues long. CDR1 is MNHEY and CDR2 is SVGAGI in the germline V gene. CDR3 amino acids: CASSHRQGRNSPLHF. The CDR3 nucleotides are TGTGCCAGCAGTCACCGACAGGGGAGGAATTCACCCCTCCACTTT.

CDR3 amino acids: CASSPGGALNTEAFF. In DNA form, the CDR3 reads TGCGCCAGCAGCCCTGGGGGGGCCCTGAACACTGAAGCTTTCTTT. The chain couples TRBV5-1 to TRBJ1-1; D may be TRBD1 (6 bases). This CDR3 is built from 15 residues. The V end lost 4 bases, the J end lost 0 bases, and 13 bases lay between the germline ends. The germline gives CDR1 SGHRS, CDR2 YFSETQ.

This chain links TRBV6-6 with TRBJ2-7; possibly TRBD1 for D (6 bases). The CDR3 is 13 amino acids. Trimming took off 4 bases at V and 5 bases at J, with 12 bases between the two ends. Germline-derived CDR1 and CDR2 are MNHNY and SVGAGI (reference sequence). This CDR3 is CASSSFRGNEQYF. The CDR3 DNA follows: TGTGCCAGCAGTTCATTCAGGGGAAACGAGCAGTACTTC.

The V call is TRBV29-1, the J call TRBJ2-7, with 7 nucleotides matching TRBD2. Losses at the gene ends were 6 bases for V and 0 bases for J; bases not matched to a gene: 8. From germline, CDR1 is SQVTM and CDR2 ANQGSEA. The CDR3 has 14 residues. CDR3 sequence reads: CSVSPSGGSYEQYF. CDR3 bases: TGCAGCGTCAGTCCCTCGGGAGGCTCCTACGAGCAGTACTTC.

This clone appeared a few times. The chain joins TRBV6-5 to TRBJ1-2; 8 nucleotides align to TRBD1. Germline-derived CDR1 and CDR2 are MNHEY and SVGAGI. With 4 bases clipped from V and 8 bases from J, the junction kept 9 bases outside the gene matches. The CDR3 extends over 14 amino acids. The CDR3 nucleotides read TGTGCCAGCAGTTTTCGCCAGGGGGCGGGAGGCTACACCTTC. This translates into CASSFRQGAGGYTF.

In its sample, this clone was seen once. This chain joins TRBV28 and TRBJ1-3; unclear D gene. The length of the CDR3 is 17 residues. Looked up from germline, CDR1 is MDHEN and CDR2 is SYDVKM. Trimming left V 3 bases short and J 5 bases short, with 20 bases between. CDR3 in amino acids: CASSLSPRSDSRNTIYF. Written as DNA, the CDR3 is TGTGCCAGCAGTTTGTCCCCCAGATCCGATTCTCGAAACACCATATATTTT.

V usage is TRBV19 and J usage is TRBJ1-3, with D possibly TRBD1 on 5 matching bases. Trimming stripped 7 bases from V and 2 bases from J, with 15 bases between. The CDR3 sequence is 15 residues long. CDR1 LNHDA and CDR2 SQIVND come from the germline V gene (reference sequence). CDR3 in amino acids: CASTPQGSPGNTIYF. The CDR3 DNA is TGTGCCAGTACCCCCCAGGGCTCGCCTGGAAACACCATATATTTT.

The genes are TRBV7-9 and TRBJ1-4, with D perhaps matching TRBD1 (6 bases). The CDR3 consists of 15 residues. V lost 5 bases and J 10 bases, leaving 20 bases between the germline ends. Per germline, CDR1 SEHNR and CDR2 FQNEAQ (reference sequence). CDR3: CASSLGGGTVGKLFF. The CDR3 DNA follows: TGTGCCAGCAGCCTTGGCGGGGGCACAGTAGGAAAACTGTTTTTT.

The DNA of the CDR3 is TGTGCCAGCACCCAGGGAGGGTCCTCCTACGAGCAGTACTTC. Translation gives CASTQGGSSYEQYF. The rearrangement links TRBV6-5 to TRBJ2-7; 7 bases agree with TRBD2. The germline V gene encodes CDR1 MNHEY and CDR2 SVGAGI. The trim removed 7 bases at V and 0 bases at J, leaving 6 bases unmatched. This CDR3 comprises 14 residues.

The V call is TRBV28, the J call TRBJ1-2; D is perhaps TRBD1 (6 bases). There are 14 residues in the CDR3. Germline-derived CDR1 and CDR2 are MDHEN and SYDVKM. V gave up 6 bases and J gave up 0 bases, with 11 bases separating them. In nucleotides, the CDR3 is TGTGCCAGCAGACCACAGGGAACTAACTATGGCTACACCTTC. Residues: CASRPQGTNYGYTF.